This entry is about one TCR beta chain. Original handling: How many nucleated cells were present was estimated from reference gene primer amplification. The table came from immunoSEQ multiplex PCR; TCRdb's copy has only in-frame clones and leaves some out. D and trimming were read from the DNA, whereas the V and J calls and clone size are those reported in that table. The data show just under 90,000 clones, with roughly 70% seen just once and around an eighth held by the top ten. This sample is part of a study of blood T cell repertoires in COVID-19. Study information: The United States, Italy and Spain were the sources of the acute and convalescent COVID-19 samples. The analysed material was cDNA or gDNA that came from T cells, B-cell-depleted T cells, or PBMCs.

CDR3 length: 13 residues. Trimming removed 3 bases at V and 5 bases at J, with 10 bases between. CDR1 and CDR2 (germline): MDHEN, SYDVKM. This TCR derives from a woman of 80 years or more with acute or convalescent COVID-19. Sequenced sample: peripheral blood. The chain links TRBV28 to TRBJ1-2, with D unclear. CDR3 in amino acids: CASSFSPLYGYTF. Here the CDR3 DNA reads TGTGCCAGCAGTTTTAGTCCCCTTTATGGCTACACCTTC.